The 17 T cell receptor beta chains below all came from one sample that was sequenced in a study of T cell clonality in common variable immunodeficiency. Libraries were prepared by immunoSEQ multiplex PCR; TCRdb keeps only in-frame clonotypes and omits some of them. The repertoire consists of about 43,000 clones, none detected only once. The material sequenced was peripheral blood mononuclear cells. These receptors were obtained from a person between 18 and 75 years old in good health.

This clone was observed at least ten times. The CDR3 end falls 3 residues outside the read, so it is completed with the germline J gene. The V gene is TRBV10-3, the J gene TRBJ2-2; 12 bases map to TRBD2. The CDR3 is 15 amino acids. Germline lookup yields CDR1 ENHRY and CDR2 SYGVKD. The J segment lost 4 bases and the V segment lost 9 bases, leaving 6 bases of the junction unmatched. CDR3 bases read: TGTGCCATAGCTAGCGGGAGGGCCGTCACCGGGGAG. It yields the protein CAIASGRAVTGE. The whole CDR3 region reads CAIASGRAVTGELFF.

This clone appeared many times. The read falls 3 residues short of the CDR3 end, and the missing part is taken from the germline J gene. The genes are TRBV6-2 or TRBV6-3 and TRBJ2-3; possibly TRBD2 for D (5 bases). The CDR3 covers 17 residues. The ends were cut back, 0 bases at V and 4 bases at J, with 17 bases in the middle. CDR1 is MNHEY and CDR2 is SVGEGT in the germline V gene. CDR3 protein: CASSYSQLASSSDTQYF. Partial CDR3 DNA: TGTGCCAGCAGTTACTCGCAGTTAGCTAGCTCCTCAGATACG.

This clone was seen only a few times. The CDR3 extends 3 residues past the end of the read, so its final part is completed from the germline J gene. The rearrangement uses TRBV5-1 and TRBJ2-4, with unresolved D. Germline V gene lookup returns CDR1 SGHRS and CDR2 YFSETQ. The CDR3 spans 15 residues. CDR3 bases read: TGCGCCAGCAGCTTGGCCAGCAGGCCAATCTATGGT. Protein: CASSLASRPIYG. The whole CDR3 sequence is CASSLASRPIYGQYF.

There are many counts of this clone. The observed sequence ends 3 residues before the CDR3 terminus, with the missing tail filled in from the germline J gene. The gene calls are TRBV30 and TRBJ1-1; no definite D call. Trimming removed 1 base from V and 0 bases from J, with 9 bases in between. Per germline, CDR1 GTSNPN and CDR2 SVGIG (reference sequence). This CDR3 has 14 amino acids. The CDR3 protein is CAWSGTTMNTEAFF. Incomplete CDR3 DNA: TGTGCCTGGAGTGGCACAACCATGAACACTGAA.

This clone was counted many times. The DNA ends 3 residues before the CDR3 does, and the rest of the CDR3 is filled in from the germline J gene. V is TRBV7-3 and J is TRBJ2-7; 8 nucleotides agree with TRBD2. The V gene's germline CDR1 is SGHTA and CDR2 FQGTGA. The CDR3 length is 13 residues. V lost 5 bases, J lost 5 bases, and 5 bases stayed unmatched. CDR3 bases read: TGTGCCAGCAGCCGGGGGGGCGGCAACGAG. Its translation is CASSRGGGNE. The full CDR3 is CASSRGGGNEQYF.

The sample holds many counts of this clone. The read halts 3 residues ahead of the CDR3 end, with the missing end drawn from the germline J gene. The genes are TRBV6-4 and TRBJ2-3; 11 bases map to TRBD2. CDR3 length: 16 residues. After removal of 4 bases from V and 3 bases from J, the junction contained 6 bases not matched to a gene. The germline CDR1 and CDR2 sequences are MRHNA and SNTAGT. The CDR3 here is CASSALSGGETDTQYF. Incomplete CDR3 DNA: TGTGCCAGCAGTGCCCTTAGCGGGGGGGAAACAGATACG.

This clone was seen ten or more times. The CDR3 end lies 3 residues beyond the end of the read and is filled in from the germline J gene. The chain combines TRBV20-1 with TRBJ2-5; 10 bases are shared with TRBD2. Per the germline V gene, CDR1 is DFQATT and CDR2 is SNEGSKA (reference sequence). Losses at the gene ends were 6 bases for V and 5 bases for J; bases not matched to a gene: 12. The CDR3 loop spans 15 amino acids. The sequenced part of the CDR3 DNA is TGCAGTGCCTTATTAGCGGGGGGAACCGGGGAGACC. It specifies CSALLAGGTGET. The whole CDR3 protein is CSALLAGGTGETQYF.

This clone was seen repeatedly, ten times or more. Sequencing ends 3 residues short of the CDR3 end; the germline J gene provides the rest. This CDR3 is also generated by other DNA sequences in the sample. This chain joins TRBV30 and TRBJ1-6, with TRBD1 matching 9 bases. The trim removed 1 base at V and 7 bases at J, leaving 5 bases unmatched. CDR1 GTSNPN and CDR2 SVGIG come from the germline V gene (reference sequence). This CDR3 region has 15 residues. CDR3 DNA (partial): TGTGCCTGGAGTGCACCCGGACAGGGGAATTCACCC. It specifies CAWSAPGQGNSP. The whole CDR3 sequence is CAWSAPGQGNSPLHF.

This clone has ten or more counts. Read sequence stops 3 residues before the CDR3 end, and the germline J gene provides the missing end. The chain has TRBV20-1 and TRBJ1-1, with D perhaps matching TRBD1 (5 bases). Germline V gene sequence: CDR1 DFQATT, CDR2 SNEGSKA (reference sequence). The CDR3 sequence is 15 residues long. CDR3 bases read: TGCAGTGCTAGAGAAACTCGGGTGGCGGGGGGAGAA. It is translated as CSARETRVAGGE. From start to end, the CDR3 is CSARETRVAGGEAFF.

This clone was observed at least ten times. With the read ending 3 residues before the CDR3 end, the germline J gene is used to fill in that end. This chain joins TRBV5-1 and TRBJ1-1; a weak D match, TRBD1 (5 bases). V lost 1 base and J lost 7, with 11 bases in between. CDR1 SGHRS and CDR2 YFSETQ come from the germline V gene. This CDR3 has 13 amino acids. The part of the CDR3 DNA that was read is TGCGCCAGCAGCTTGCACTGGGGGGATGAA. Translation: CASSLHWGDE. Given in full, the CDR3 is CASSLHWGDEAFF.

This clone appeared many times. The CDR3 goes on 3 residues after the read ends, and that part is filled in from the germline J gene. The J gene is TRBJ1-1, the V gene TRBV19, with 7 bases aligning to TRBD1. Losses at the gene ends were 7 bases for V and 5 bases for J; bases not matched to a gene: 7. This CDR3 comprises 13 residues. Germline values: CDR1 LNHDA, CDR2 SQIVND (reference sequence). CDR3 DNA, as far as it was read: TGTGCCAGTACCGTTACAGGGGTAACTGAA. Amino acid sequence: CASTVTGVTE. The whole CDR3 is CASTVTGVTEAFF.

This clone was seen ten or more times. From the germline J gene comes the end of the CDR3, since the read stops 3 residues before it. The gene calls are TRBV12-3 or TRBV12-4 and TRBJ2-2; perhaps TRBD2 as D (5 bases). V lost 7 bases, J lost 10 bases, and 7 bases lay in between. This CDR3 region has 10 residues. The DNA read from the CDR3 is TGTGCCAGCAAGGACTTGGAG. It specifies CASKDLE. The whole CDR3 sequence is CASKDLELFF.

This clone showed up many times. The CDR3 goes on 3 residues after the read ends, and that part is filled in from the germline J gene. The rearrangement uses TRBV5-1 and TRBJ1-4; D is unresolved. V lost 8 bases and J 5 bases, leaving 13 bases between the germline ends. Germline CDR1 is SGHRS and CDR2 is YFSETQ. The CDR3 spans 13 residues. CDR3 DNA, as far as it was read: TGCGCCAGTGAGAGGGCCCCGAATGAAAAA. Translating it yields CASERAPNEK. The entire CDR3 sequence reads CASERAPNEKLFF.

This clone is termed medium-sized (0.01 to 0.1%). The read comes to an end 3 residues before the CDR3 does, leaving the germline J gene to fill in the end. This chain links TRBV7-2 with TRBJ1-1; D may be TRBD1 (6 bases). The CDR3 has 12 amino acids. Per the germline V gene, CDR1 is SGHTA and CDR2 is FQGNSA. CDR3 DNA, as far as it was read: TGTGCCAGCAGCTTAGAACAGGGACGG. This translates into CASSLEQGR. The whole CDR3 sequence is CASSLEQGRAFF.

This clone was picked up many times. The read stops 3 residues short of the end of the CDR3; the missing end is completed from the germline J gene. The chain uses TRBV20-1 and TRBJ2-2, with 11 bases lining up with TRBD1. The CDR3 has 13 amino acids. Trimming removed 3 bases from V and 7 bases from J; junction bases left unmatched: 1. Germline-derived CDR1 and CDR2 are DFQATT and SNEGSKA (reference sequence). Partial CDR3 DNA: TGCAGTGCTAGGGGACAGGGGGACGGGGAG. Translated, it gives CSARGQGDGE. The CDR3 as a whole reads CSARGQGDGELFF.

This clone was seen at least ten times. The observed sequence ends 3 residues before the CDR3 terminus, with the missing tail filled in from the germline J gene. The J gene is TRBJ1-2, the V gene TRBV19; D ambiguous. The germline V gene encodes CDR1 LNHDA and CDR2 SQIVND (reference sequence). V was shortened by 3 bases and J by 2 bases, with 7 bases between the two germline ends. The CDR3 has 13 amino acids. CDR3 bases read: TGTGCCAGTAGTATCCTAGGAAACTATGGC. Protein: CASSILGNYG. In full, the CDR3 reads CASSILGNYGYTF.

This clone was counted many times. From the germline J gene comes the end of the CDR3, since the read stops 3 residues before it. This sequence joins TRBV19 and TRBJ1-2, with D maybe TRBD1 (5 bases). The CDR3 extends over 17 amino acids. Trimming pared 4 bases from V and 0 bases from J, leaving 18 bases between. Germline V gives CDR1 LNHDA, CDR2 SQIVND (reference sequence). The chain's CDR3 is CASSTFAGGEANYGYTF. The sequenced CDR3 bases are TGTGCCAGTAGTACGTTTGCCGGGGGGGAAGCTAACTATGGC. Full variable domain (rest looked up from reference TRBV19 and TRBJ1-2): DGGITQSPKYLFRKEGQNVTLSCEQNLNHDAMYWYRQDPGQGLRLIYYSQIVNDFQKGDIAEGYSVSREKKESFPLTVTSAQKNPTAFYLCASSTFAGGEANYGYTFGSGTRLTVV.